Sequencing of this T cell receptor beta chain was carried out in a study of blood T cell repertoires in COVID-19. About the study: Sources were T cells, B-cell-depleted T cells, or PBMCs; the material itself was cDNA or gDNA.

Original methodology: How many nucleated cells were present was estimated from reference gene primer amplification. This table comes from immunoSEQ multiplex PCR, and its TCRdb copy is limited to in-frame clones, with some not included. Clonal size and the V and J genes are those of that table, whereas D and trimming came from the DNA. This sample carries hundreds of thousands of clones, about 89% of them seen once, and the ten largest clones take approximately 9.4%. Cohort placement rested on clinical history that participants reported themselves. Germline-derived CDR1 and CDR2 are SGHNT and YYREEE (reference sequence). With V trimmed by 5 bases and J by 4 bases, 7 bases remained unmatched. CDR3 length equals 15 residues.

The V and J genes are TRBV5-4 and TRBJ2-1; 9 nucleotides match TRBD2. Sequencing was carried out using PBMCs or T cells enriched from blood (not recorded which). The TCR was taken from a woman in her thirties or forties who had recovered from COVID-19. The CDR3 region is CASSRSGGGYNEQFF. DNA of the CDR3: TGTGCCAGCAGTCGTAGCGGGGGAGGATACAATGAGCAGTTCTTC.